One and the same sample provided the 10 T cell receptor beta chains below, sequenced in a study of blood T cells in healthy people across ages. Through a sample-barcoded 5' primer and a J-beta primer mix, a second PCR was run for about 6 to 11 cycles. TCRdb re-called the 5' RACE reads through MiXCR, storing one row per CDR3 protein. The sample includes about 750,000 distinct CDR3 sequences, about 53% of them seen just once. Sample: blood. Source of these receptors: a man older than 75 in good health.

The chain uses TRBV12-3 or TRBV12-4 and TRBJ2-7, with 7 bases fitting TRBD1. J lost 3 bases, V lost 5 bases, and 4 bases had no gene match. CDR3 size: 13 residues. The CDR3 coding sequence is TGTGCCAGCAGTAGGGACAGCCTCTACGAGCAGTACTTC. Translated, it gives CASSRDSLYEQYF.

The rearrangement joins TRBV7-2 to TRBJ2-1; 9 nucleotides match TRBD1. The CDR3 runs 16 residues. The V and J ends lost 5 bases and 3 bases, in that order; junction bases with no gene match: 8. CDR1 and CDR2 from the germline V gene are SGHTA and FQGNSA. The CDR3 protein is CASSEEGTGIYNEQFF. The DNA of the CDR3 is TGTGCCAGCAGCGAAGAGGGGACAGGGATCTACAATGAGCAGTTCTTC.

The chain recombines TRBV12-3 or TRBV12-4 with TRBJ2-3, with 7 bases that match TRBD2. This CDR3 contains 13 residues. The V gene end was trimmed by 6 bases and the J gene end by 14 bases; junction bases not matched to a gene: 14. CDR3 sequence reads: CASRASGNRYAYF. For the CDR3, the DNA is TGTGCCAGCAGGGCTAGCGGCAACAGATACGCGTATTTT.

This chain uses TRBV11-2 with TRBJ2-2; 7 bases are shared with TRBD1. Germline values: CDR1 SGHAT, CDR2 FQNNGV. The CDR3 is 15 residues long. V lost 9 bases to trimming and J lost 5 bases; unmatched junction nucleotides: 12. CDR3 nucleotides: TGTGCCAGGAGACCAGGGACAGTGATAACCGGGGAGCTGTTTTTT. As protein: CARRPGTVITGELFF.

The chain joins TRBV20-1 to TRBJ2-5; weak D call: TRBD1 (5 bases). The CDR3 spans 15 residues. The germline V gene has CDR1 DFQATT and CDR2 SNEGSKA (reference sequence). The V and J ends lost 0 bases and 11 bases respectively, with 22 bases between them. The CDR3 loop reads CSARDRQGNTYEQYF. The CDR3 DNA follows: TGCAGTGCTAGAGACAGGCAGGGCAATACCTATGAGCAGTACTTC.

In its sample, this clonotype was seen a few times. The CDR3 loop reads CASSELGGGYNEQYF. DNA of the CDR3: TGTGCCAGCAGTGAATTAGGCGGAGGCTACAATGAGCAGTACTTC. The chain has TRBV25-1 and TRBJ2-7; maybe TRBD2 (5 bases). There are 15 residues in the CDR3. V gave up 1 base and J gave up 7 bases, with 17 bases separating them. Germline-derived CDR1 and CDR2 are MGHDK and SYGVNS.

The chain is built from TRBV12-3 or TRBV12-4 and TRBJ2-1, with 13 bases that match TRBD2. CDR3 length: 17 amino acids. V shed 4 bases and J 5 bases; nucleotides not matched to a gene: 8. The CDR3 is CASSSEGGTSGNNEQFF. The CDR3 DNA is TGTGCCAGCAGTTCCGAGGGAGGGACTAGCGGGAACAATGAGCAGTTCTTC.

The table lists this clonotype with a few counts. This chain connects TRBV12-3 or TRBV12-4 to TRBJ2-1; either TRBD1 or TRBD2 may fit D (5 bases each). The CDR3 totals 14 residues. V lost 7 bases and J lost 12, with 22 bases in between. The CDR3 DNA reads as TGTGCCAGCAACCCAGGAGGAGACGTTGGGGGGCAGTTCTTC. Translation gives CASNPGGDVGGQFF.

This sequence joins TRBV12-3 or TRBV12-4 and TRBJ2-2; 7 positions agree with TRBD1. V lost 0 bases, J lost 2 bases, and 3 bases stayed unmatched. The CDR3 loop spans 16 amino acids. This chain's CDR3 is CASSLALGGNTGELFF. CDR3 nucleotide sequence: TGTGCCAGCAGTTTAGCACTAGGGGGCAACACCGGGGAGCTGTTTTTT.

This clonotype came up a few times. The J gene is TRBJ2-7, the V gene TRBV6-1, with D tentatively TRBD1 (6 bases). The CDR3 spans 12 residues. Germline CDR1 reads MNHNS; CDR2 reads SASEGT. V shed 8 bases and J shed 2 bases, with 10 bases lying between them. The chain's CDR3 is CASRTGTYEQYF. CDR3 bases: TGTGCCAGCCGAACAGGGACCTACGAGCAGTACTTC.